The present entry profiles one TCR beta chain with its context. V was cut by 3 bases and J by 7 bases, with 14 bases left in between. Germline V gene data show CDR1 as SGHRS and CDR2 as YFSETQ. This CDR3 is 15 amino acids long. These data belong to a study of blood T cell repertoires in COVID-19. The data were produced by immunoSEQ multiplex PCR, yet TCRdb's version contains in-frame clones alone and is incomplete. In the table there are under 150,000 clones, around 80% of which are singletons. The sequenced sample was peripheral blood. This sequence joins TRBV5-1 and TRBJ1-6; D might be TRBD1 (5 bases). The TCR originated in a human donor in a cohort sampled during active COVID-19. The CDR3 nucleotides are TGCGCCAGCAGCTCAGGATCGGGGGTAAATTCACCCCTCCACTTT. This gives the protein CASSSGSGVNSPLHF.